This T cell receptor (beta chain) was recovered during a study of Ad26.COV2.S vaccination and SARS-CoV-2 variants. Germline V gives CDR1 KGHDR, CDR2 SFDVKD. There are 14 residues in the CDR3. V lost 6 bases and J lost 2, with 13 bases in between. Treatment given: over 15 received Ad26.COV2.S at low or high dose, single or two shots; about 5 received placebo; per-sample allocation not given. Day 63 after the first injection of vaccine or placebo was the sampling time. Only in-frame clones appear in the TCRdb table, and some are missing; sequencing was by immunoSEQ multiplex PCR. The table has fewer than 800,000 clones, about 90% seen once; the top ten hold 1.5%.

This TCR derives from a person between 18 and 60 years old who received the Ad26.COV2.S COVID-19 vaccine or a placebo. This sequence joins TRBV24-1 and TRBJ2-7; D remains ambiguous. The material sequenced was peripheral blood, taken in a trial of Ad26.COV2.S vaccine versus placebo. The CDR3 region is CATSSRPPPYEQYF. The CDR3 nucleotides are TGTGCCACCAGTTCCCGCCCTCCCCCCTACGAGCAGTACTTC.